The clone carrying this T cell receptor beta chain came up a few times. Its antigen is currently unknown. Sequencing used immunoSEQ multiplex PCR; TCRdb keeps in-frame clones, though not all of them. The sample records around 200,000 clones, about 80% being singletons. These data originate in a study of cytomegalovirus exposure and HLA in healthy donors. Whole-study results and caveats: Many donors carried some public TCRs, although rarity characterized most TCR sequences.

The V and J ends lost 5 bases and 4 bases, in that order; junction bases with no gene match: 8. Per the germline V gene, CDR1 is SGHNT and CDR2 is YENEEA. This CDR3 is built from 15 residues. The gene calls are TRBV11-3 and TRBJ2-3, with 8 bases that match TRBD2. The sample consisted of PBMCs. The clonotype originates from a woman aged 18-29 years in good health and CMV-seropositive. In nucleotides, the CDR3 is TGTGCCAGCAGCCCACGGGGGGGCATCGCAGATACGCAGTATTTT. Protein: CASSPRGGIADTQYF. Based on the CDR3 plus reference TRBV11-3 and TRBJ2-3, the full variable domain is EAGVVQSPRYKIIEKKQPVAFWCNPISGHNTLYWYLQNLGQGPELLIRYENEEAVDDSQLPKDRFSAERLKGVDSTLKIQPAELGDSAVYLCASSPRGGIADTQYFGPGTRLTVL.